The 17 T cell receptor beta chains in this list originate from one sample, sequenced in a study of blood T cell repertoires in COVID-19. Only in-frame clones appear in the TCRdb table, and some are missing; sequencing was by immunoSEQ multiplex PCR. Here the sample spans around 260,000 clones, 70% to 90% being singletons. The sample consisted of peripheral blood. These TCRs come from a man aged 55-75 years who had recovered from COVID-19.

This chain joins TRBV4-1 and TRBJ2-2, with 11 bases identical to TRBD1. The CDR3 has 18 residues. Germline CDR1 reads MGHRA; CDR2 reads YSYEKL. V trimming: 1 base; J trimming: 2 bases; junction bases outside the gene matches: 6. The CDR3 DNA is TGCGCCAGCAGCCAAGTGGGGACAGGGGGTGTTAACACCGGGGAGCTGTTTTTT. It is translated as CASSQVGTGGVNTGELFF.

The J gene is TRBJ1-1, the V gene TRBV5-6, with 7 bases fitting TRBD1. Germline V gives CDR1 SGHDT, CDR2 YYEEEE. The CDR3 loop spans 16 amino acids. V lost 2 bases to trimming and J lost 7 bases; unmatched junction nucleotides: 14. The CDR3 spells CASSLGQARLWVEAFF. CDR3 DNA sequence: TGTGCCAGCAGCTTAGGACAGGCTCGATTGTGGGTTGAAGCTTTCTTT.

CDR3 in DNA: TGCAGCGTCACCTTGACAGGGGGACGGGCAGATACGCAGTATTTT. This codes for CSVTLTGGRADTQYF. The rearrangement joins TRBV29-1 to TRBJ2-3, with 9 nucleotides matching TRBD1. CDR1 is SQVTM, CDR2 ANQGSEA, per germline. There are 15 residues in the CDR3. The V gene end was trimmed by 6 bases and the J gene end by 4 bases; junction bases not matched to a gene: 11.

The V gene is TRBV30, the J gene TRBJ2-7, with TRBD1 as a possible D gene (5 bases). The CDR3 covers 12 residues. Trimming pared 3 bases from V and 6 bases from J, leaving 12 bases between. Germline assignment: CDR1 GTSNPN and CDR2 SVGIG (reference sequence). DNA of the CDR3: TGTGCCTGGAGCAGGACATTAACCGAGCAGTACTTC. It is translated as CAWSRTLTEQYF.

The rearrangement joins TRBV5-4 to TRBJ2-2; 7 bases agree with TRBD2. The germline gives CDR1 SGHNT, CDR2 YYREEE (reference sequence). The CDR3 sequence is 16 residues long. Trimming at V came to 4 bases and at J to 0 bases, leaving 6 bases not matched to a gene. The CDR3 nucleotides read TGTGCCAGCAGCAAGACTAGCCCGGCGAACACCGGGGAGCTGTTTTTT. Translating it yields CASSKTSPANTGELFF.

J is TRBJ1-2 and V is TRBV4-1; no clear D gene. V lost 1 base, J lost 7 bases, and 10 bases lay in between. CDR3 length equals 13 residues. The germline V gene encodes CDR1 MGHRA and CDR2 YSYEKL. CDR3 DNA: TGCGCCAGCAGCCAAGGCGGGGAGAGTGGCTACACCTTC. Translation gives CASSQGGESGYTF.

The chain uses TRBV6-5 and TRBJ2-7; 10 bases match TRBD1. Germline values: CDR1 MNHEY, CDR2 SVGAGI. This CDR3 has 14 residues. V shed 7 bases and J 0 bases; nucleotides not matched to a gene: 3. CDR3 nucleotides: TGTGCCAGCATCCGGACAGGGGGCTCCTACGAGCAGTACTTC. As protein: CASIRTGGSYEQYF.

V gene TRBV14 combines with J gene TRBJ2-2, with TRBD2 matching 7 bases. This CDR3 spans 17 amino acids. V lost 0 bases, J lost 3 bases, and 7 bases stayed unmatched. Germline V gene lookup returns CDR1 SGHDN and CDR2 FVKESK. The CDR3 DNA reads as TGTGCCAGCAGCCAAGATTTATGGACTAGGTACACCGGGGAGCTGTTTTTT. Encoded protein: CASSQDLWTRYTGELFF.

The rearrangement links TRBV7-2 to TRBJ1-1, with TRBD1 as a possible D gene (5 bases). The germline CDR1 and CDR2 sequences are SGHTA and FQGNSA. V was cut by 5 bases and J by 1 base, with 14 bases left in between. The CDR3 runs 15 residues. The DNA for the CDR3 is TGTGCCAGCAGCCTGAGTTGGGGGGGGAACACTGAAGCTTTCTTT. Translated: CASSLSWGGNTEAFF. Supplemented by reference TRBV7-2 and TRBJ1-1, the full variable domain reads GAGVSQSPSNKVTEKGKDVELRCDPISGHTALYWYRQSLGQGLEFLIYFQGNSAPDKSGLPSDRFSAERTGGSVSTLTIQRTQQEDSAVYLCASSLSWGGNTEAFFGQGTRLTVV.

This clone was seen many times. The rearrangement uses TRBV5-8 and TRBJ2-7; 8 nucleotides line up with TRBD1. CDR3 length equals 17 residues. V dropped 5 bases and J dropped 3; count of bases not matched to a gene: 16. In germline, CDR1 is SGHTS, CDR2 YDEGEE. The CDR3 DNA follows: TGTGCCAGCAGTCAGGCCGTTAGGACAGGGCCCTTCTACGAGCAGTACTTC. It is translated as CASSQAVRTGPFYEQYF.

The chain joins TRBV5-1 to TRBJ2-1; the match to TRBD2 covers 8 bases. Trimming at V came to 0 bases and at J to 7 bases, leaving 9 bases not matched to a gene. This CDR3 comprises 16 residues. Per the germline V gene, CDR1 is SGHRS and CDR2 is YFSETQ. CDR3 amino acids: CASSLVGSGIENEQFF. The CDR3 nucleotides are TGCGCCAGCAGCTTGGTTGGTAGCGGGATAGAAAATGAGCAGTTCTTC.

The rearrangement links TRBV5-8 to TRBJ2-5; tentatively, D is TRBD1 (6 bases). The CDR3 extends over 14 amino acids. The ends were cut back, 4 bases at V and 1 base at J, with 11 bases in the middle. CDR1 is SGHTS, CDR2 YDEGEE, per germline. The CDR3 sequence: CASSPGQPQETQYF. CDR3 DNA sequence: TGTGCCAGCAGCCCCGGACAGCCCCAAGAGACCCAGTACTTC.

V usage is TRBV19 and J usage is TRBJ1-5, with D tentatively TRBD1 (6 bases). Germline values: CDR1 LNHDA, CDR2 SQIVND (reference sequence). Trimming stripped 9 bases from V and 2 bases from J, with 14 bases between. The CDR3 length is 14 residues. The CDR3 bases are TGTGCCAGCAGGGGTAGTACGGGCAATCAGCCCCAGCATTTT. Protein product: CASRGSTGNQPQHF.

This chain connects TRBV15 to TRBJ1-1, with D possibly being TRBD1 (5 bases). Trimming stripped 5 bases from V and 6 bases from J, with 10 bases between. Germline values: CDR1 LNHNV, CDR2 YYDKDF (reference sequence). The CDR3 has 12 residues. CDR3 DNA sequence: TGTGCCACCAGCGGCGGAGGGGCTGAAGCTTTCTTT. Translated: CATSGGGAEAFF.

The chain couples TRBV19 to TRBJ1-1; D remains unclear. Trimming left V 3 bases short and J 2 bases short, with 7 bases between. CDR1 LNHDA and CDR2 SQIVND come from the germline V gene (reference sequence). This CDR3 region has 13 residues. CDR3 region: CASSMGTNTEAFF. The CDR3 DNA follows: TGTGCCAGTAGTATGGGCACCAACACTGAAGCTTTCTTT.

About this clone: This sample includes further DNA sequences coding for the same CDR3. The rearrangement uses TRBV19 and TRBJ1-5, with 8 bases that match TRBD1. Germline lookup yields CDR1 LNHDA and CDR2 SQIVND (reference sequence). The CDR3 is made up of 15 amino acids. V lost 5 bases to trimming and J lost 3 bases; unmatched junction nucleotides: 6. CDR3 nucleotide sequence: TGTGCCAGTAGTCGCGACAGGGGCCCCAATCAGCCCCAGCATTTT. This codes for CASSRDRGPNQPQHF.

This chain connects TRBV5-1 to TRBJ1-6; perhaps TRBD1 as D (5 bases). The CDR3 contains 16 residues. Between the trimmed V and J ends, which lost 0 bases and 6 bases, there was a span of 13 bases. Germline assignment: CDR1 SGHRS and CDR2 YFSETQ. The CDR3 DNA is TGCGCCAGCAGCTTGGATCGTCCAGGGTCTAATTCACCCCTCCACTTT. It encodes CASSLDRPGSNSPLHF.